The next 24 T cell receptor beta chains were all read from a single sample in a study of T cell repertoires in cytomegalovirus infection. These receptors are not linked to any known antigen. TCRdb processed the reads anew with MiXCR; each CDR3 protein has one entry. The repertoire has approximately 990,000 distinct CDR3 sequences, approximately 30% of them found once; the top ten carry around an eighth. Material: cultured CD8+ T cells from PBMCs, obtained from culture after CMV antigen stimulation. Receptors originate from a human donor in good health (CMV status not recorded). Some clones in this sample may be carry-over from other donors' samples.

This clonotype was found a few times. The genes are TRBV7-2 and TRBJ1-2; 12 bases map to TRBD1. This CDR3 comprises 15 residues. The germline V gene has CDR1 SGHTA and CDR2 FQGNSA. Trimming at V came to 5 bases and at J to 8 bases, leaving 9 bases not matched to a gene. The CDR3 bases are TGTGCCAGCAGCCTAGGGGGGACAGGGGGCGAAGGCTACACCTTC. Protein: CASSLGGTGGEGYTF.

Details on this clonotype: An end of the junction does not agree with germline; a read error may underlie this. This chain connects TRBV7-9 to TRBJ1-5; possibly TRBD1 for D (5 bases). This CDR3 spans 14 amino acids. CDR1 and CDR2 (germline): SEHNR, FQNEAQ (reference sequence). CDR3 in amino acids: CASSFGQGKQPQHF. The CDR3 nucleotides are TGTGCCAGCAGCTTTGGGCAGGGCAAACAGCCCCAGCATTTT.

The rearrangement links TRBV6-8 to TRBJ1-4; D is unresolved. Trimming took off 0 bases at V and 5 bases at J, with 10 bases between the two ends. Germline loops: CDR1 MNHGY, CDR2 SAAAGT. The CDR3 is 15 amino acids. For the CDR3, the DNA is TGTGCCAGCAGTTACTCTGTAACTGGGAATGAAAAACTGTTTTTT. Amino acid sequence: CASSYSVTGNEKLFF.

This clonotype was detected ten times or more. The chain recombines TRBV12-3 or TRBV12-4 with TRBJ1-1; D is possibly TRBD1 (5 bases). The CDR3 is 14 residues long. V shed 5 bases and J shed 1 base, with 11 bases lying between them. In nucleotides, the CDR3 is TGTGCCAGCAGTCCCATCGGGGGGAACACTGAAGCTTTCTTT. Protein: CASSPIGGNTEAFF.

This chain links TRBV4-1 with TRBJ1-4; D remains ambiguous. Per germline, CDR1 MGHRA and CDR2 YSYEKL. Trimming stripped 4 bases from V and 7 bases from J, with 10 bases between. The CDR3 has 13 amino acids. CDR3 in amino acids: CASSRPSGEKLFF. The DNA for the CDR3 is TGCGCCAGCAGCCGACCTTCGGGTGAAAAACTGTTTTTT.

The rearrangement joins TRBV11-2 to TRBJ2-7; tentatively, D is TRBD2 (6 bases). The CDR3 runs to 15 residues. Germline assignment: CDR1 SGHAT and CDR2 FQNNGV. V was pared by 5 bases and J by 2 bases, with 16 bases between. This CDR3 reads CASSPPGLETYEQYF. The CDR3 coding sequence is TGTGCCAGCAGCCCGCCGGGACTGGAGACCTACGAGCAGTACTTC.

The V and J genes are TRBV28 and TRBJ1-2; D may be TRBD1 (5 bases). Germline lookup yields CDR1 MDHEN and CDR2 SYDVKM. Deletions cut 6 bases from V and 4 bases from J, with 12 bases between. The CDR3 has 13 amino acids. In DNA, the CDR3 is TGTGCCAGCAGGATCAGGGTGGGCTATGGCTACACCTTC. This codes for CASRIRVGYGYTF.

V is TRBV7-6 and J is TRBJ2-3, with 8 bases lining up with TRBD2. V shed 2 bases, J shed 4 bases, and the junction held 14 bases outside the gene matches. The CDR3 consists of 18 residues. Germline loops: CDR1 SGHVS, CDR2 FNYEAQ. The CDR3: CASSLRNDGGAGADTQYF. In DNA form, the CDR3 reads TGTGCCAGCAGCTTAAGAAACGACGGGGGGGCCGGGGCAGATACGCAGTATTTT. Variable domain in full (rest from reference TRBV7-6 and TRBJ2-3): GAGVSQSPRYKVTKRGQDVALRCDPISGHVSLYWYRQALGQGPEFLTYFNYEAQQDKSGLPNDRFSAERPEGSISTLTIQRTEQRDSAMYRCASSLRNDGGAGADTQYFGPGTRLTVL.

The gene calls are TRBV9 and TRBJ2-2; D unclear. Per germline, CDR1 SGDLS and CDR2 YYNGEE. V gave up 4 bases and J gave up 2 bases, with 12 bases separating them. CDR3 length: 15 amino acids. The CDR3 is CASSSNTLNTGELFF. In nucleotides, the CDR3 is TGTGCCAGCAGCTCAAACACCCTTAACACCGGGGAGCTGTTTTTT.

The chain couples TRBV19 to TRBJ1-6; 7 nucleotides agree with TRBD1. The ends lost 3 bases at V and 9 bases at J; junction bases unmatched: 8. In germline, CDR1 is LNHDA, CDR2 SQIVND (reference sequence). This CDR3 spans 15 amino acids. The CDR3 region has the DNA TGTGCCAGTAGTATGGGACAGAGAGGGAGTTCACCCCTCCACTTT. This codes for CASSMGQRGSSPLHF.

In its sample, this clonotype was seen a few times. The chain uses TRBV7-9 and TRBJ1-4, with TRBD1 matching 8 bases. Germline V gene lookup returns CDR1 SEHNR and CDR2 FQNEAQ (reference sequence). V lost 0 bases to trimming and J lost 6 bases; unmatched junction nucleotides: 6. This CDR3 is 16 amino acids long. CDR3 sequence reads: CASSLAGGQAYEKLFF. For the CDR3, the DNA is TGTGCCAGCAGCTTAGCAGGGGGACAGGCTTATGAAAAACTGTTTTTT.

This clonotype was seen a single time. A much larger clone differs by one base, so this may be a read error. This chain uses TRBV6-1 with TRBJ2-7; a weak D match, TRBD2 (6 bases). The V gene's germline CDR1 is MNHNS and CDR2 SASEGT. This CDR3 is built from 14 residues. The CDR3 DNA is TGTACCAGCACCCCGGACGGGAGCTCCTACGAGCAGTACTTC. Its translation is CTSTPDGSSYEQYF.

The table lists this clonotype with a few counts. This rearrangement joins TRBV7-9 to TRBJ2-1, with a tentative D call TRBD1 (6 bases). CDR1 is SEHNR, CDR2 FQNEAQ, per germline (reference sequence). The CDR3 sequence is 16 residues long. Trimming cost V 0 bases and J 2 bases, with 11 bases left between them. The CDR3 nucleotides read TGTGCCAGCAGCTTAGCGGGGGCCTCCCCCTACAATGAGCAGTTCTTC. It specifies CASSLAGASPYNEQFF.

This clonotype was picked up many times. The rearrangement joins TRBV7-3 to TRBJ2-1; D remains unclear. The germline gives CDR1 SGHTA, CDR2 FQGTGA. The CDR3 runs to 16 residues. V shed 1 base and J shed 5 bases, with 15 bases lying between them. DNA for the CDR3: TGTGCCAGCAGCTTAAACCCTGGCCTCCCAAACAATGAGCAGTTCTTC. It translates to CASSLNPGLPNNEQFF.

The chain uses TRBV6-5 and TRBJ2-5; D possibly corresponds to TRBD1 (6 bases). With 1 base removed from V and 1 base from J, the gap between germline ends came to 10 bases. The CDR3 has 15 residues. Per the germline V gene, CDR1 is MNHEY and CDR2 is SVGAGI. The CDR3 reads CASSYYLGAQETQYF. In nucleotides, the CDR3 is TGTGCCAGCAGTTACTATCTGGGGGCCCAAGAGACCCAGTACTTC.

This clonotype was observed a few times. The V and J genes are TRBV7-9 and TRBJ2-3; D possibly corresponds to TRBD1 (6 bases). The CDR3 runs to 19 residues. The V gene's germline CDR1 is SEHNR and CDR2 FQNEAQ (reference sequence). The V and J ends lost 7 bases and 0 bases respectively, with 26 bases between them. CDR3 residues: CASNYLGQNDHFSTDTQYF. CDR3 nucleotide sequence: TGTGCCAGCAACTACCTCGGACAGAACGACCACTTTAGCACAGATACGCAGTATTTT. Using reference TRBV7-9 and TRBJ2-3 for the parts outside the CDR3, the full variable domain is DTGVSQNPRHKITKRGQNVTFRCDPISEHNRLYWYRQTLGQGPEFLTYFQNEAQLEKSRLLSDRFSAERPKGSFSTLEIQRTEQGDSAMYLCASNYLGQNDHFSTDTQYFGPGTRLTVL.

Only a few counts were recorded for this clonotype. The chain joins TRBV5-1 to TRBJ1-4, with TRBD1 identical over 7 bases. V lost 0 bases and J lost 3; bases outside the gene matches: 8. Germline assignment: CDR1 SGHRS and CDR2 YFSETQ. The CDR3 loop spans 17 amino acids. The CDR3 here is CASSLEGGQGPNEKLFF. The CDR3 nucleotides are TGCGCCAGCAGCTTGGAAGGGGGCCAGGGCCCTAATGAAAAACTGTTTTTT.

In nucleotides, the CDR3 is TGCGCCAGCAGCCAAGATGAGGGGGCCGTCAGTGGCTACACCTTC. Amino acid sequence: CASSQDEGAVSGYTF. The chain carries TRBV4-3 and TRBJ1-2; 7 bases match TRBD1. Germline CDR1 reads LGHNA; CDR2 reads YSLEER. The CDR3 runs to 15 residues. V was pared by 0 bases and J by 7 bases, with 8 bases of the junction left unmatched.

This clonotype was detected many times. The chain couples TRBV7-3 to TRBJ2-1, with D perhaps TRBD1 or TRBD2 (5 bases each). CDR3 size: 15 residues. Trimming pared 0 bases from V and 9 bases from J, leaving 15 bases between. CDR1 and CDR2 from the germline V gene are SGHTA and FQGTGA. The CDR3 DNA reads TGTGCCAGCAGCTTAACGAAGGGGCTTACTAGTGAGCAGTTCTTC. Translated, it gives CASSLTKGLTSEQFF.

This chain joins TRBV7-6 and TRBJ1-1; TRBD1 aligns across 7 bases. The CDR3 spans 16 residues. The V and J ends lost 5 bases and 5 bases, in that order; junction bases with no gene match: 14. Germline CDR1 and CDR2: SGHVS and FNYEAQ. CDR3: CASSQPSGGPGTEAFF. The CDR3 nucleotides are TGTGCCAGCAGCCAACCGTCAGGGGGGCCGGGGACTGAAGCTTTCTTT.

This clonotype occurred a few times. This rearrangement joins TRBV10-2 to TRBJ1-1; TRBD1 matches 9 bases. The CDR3 has 18 amino acids. Trimming cost V 3 bases and J 3 bases; bases outside gene matches: 14. CDR1 is WSHSY and CDR2 is SAAADI in the germline V gene. The CDR3 protein is CASSDNIYRGRRDTEAFF. CDR3 DNA sequence: TGCGCCAGCAGTGATAATATATACAGGGGGCGCAGGGACACTGAAGCTTTCTTT.

There are many counts of this clonotype. This chain's CDR3 is CASGDRGNAGNTIYF. The CDR3 DNA is TGTGCCAGCGGTGACAGGGGTAATGCTGGAAACACCATATATTTT. The chain joins TRBV7-9 to TRBJ1-3; 8 nucleotides line up with TRBD1. Germline assignment: CDR1 SEHNR and CDR2 FQNEAQ (reference sequence). The CDR3 is 15 residues long. With 8 bases clipped from V and 2 bases from J, the junction kept 8 bases outside the gene matches.

This chain connects TRBV7-9 to TRBJ1-6, with a possible D match to TRBD1 (5 bases). V gave up 5 bases and J gave up 9 bases, with 14 bases separating them. CDR3 size: 14 residues. Germline V CDR1 and CDR2: SEHNR, FQNEAQ (reference sequence). DNA for the CDR3: TGTGCCAGCAGCCCGCACTCAGGGTTTTCACCCCTCCACTTT. Its translation is CASSPHSGFSPLHF. The complete variable domain, with remaining parts taken from reference TRBV7-9 and TRBJ1-6, reads DTGVSQNPRHKITKRGQNVTFRCDPISEHNRLYWYRQTLGQGPEFLTYFQNEAQLEKSRLLSDRFSAERPKGSFSTLEIQRTEQGDSAMYLCASSPHSGFSPLHFGNGTRLTVT.

The table lists this clonotype with a few counts. J is TRBJ2-1 and V is TRBV7-9, with D unclear. The length of the CDR3 is 11 residues. CDR1 is SEHNR, CDR2 FQNEAQ, per germline (reference sequence). V dropped 5 bases and J dropped 8 bases, with 7 bases sitting between them. CDR3 region: CASSTSDEQFF. The CDR3 coding sequence is TGTGCCAGCAGCACGAGTGATGAGCAGTTCTTC.